A single sample is the source of the 18 T cell receptor beta chains below, sequenced in a study of Graves' ophthalmopathy and Graves' hyperthyroidism (dated by TCRdb to 2017 to 2018). Sequencing took place on an Illumina HiSeq 2000. For repertoire sequencing, TCR beta CDR3 regions were amplified from RNA transcripts. A first-round RT-PCR used HTBI primers with the Qiagen OneStep RT-PCR kit, followed by a second-round multiplex PCR, size selection and purification. In-frame beta chains were kept once TCRdb had trimmed the public reads at Q25 with fastp and called clones with MiXCR. Duplicate CDR3 protein sequences are folded into a single record with the most common DNA and genes. The sample table contains 200,000 to 300,000 distinct CDR3 sequences; only one count was recorded for around 50% of them. The ten largest make up about 45% of the sample. Sequencing was carried out using peripheral blood. The receptor set was obtained from an adult man with Graves' ophthalmopathy.

The chain combines TRBV19 with TRBJ2-6; D gene unclear. Germline values: CDR1 LNHDA, CDR2 SQIVND (reference sequence). The CDR3 contains 15 residues. With 2 bases removed from V and 2 bases from J, the gap between germline ends came to 7 bases. The CDR3 reads CASSIRTPGANVLTF. The CDR3 bases are TGTGCCAGTAGTATAAGAACCCCTGGGGCCAACGTCCTGACTTTC.

Comments on this clonotype: This may be a read error, as it is one base from a much larger clone. Here the CDR3 reads CASAPLVEETQYF. DNA of the CDR3: TGTGCCAGCGCCCCTCTAGTGGAAGAGACCCAGTACTTC. The chain is built from TRBV25-1 and TRBJ2-5; D unclear. Germline V CDR1 and CDR2: MGHDK, SYGVNS. CDR3 length: 13 amino acids. Trimming pared 8 bases from V and 3 bases from J, leaving 13 bases between.

The chain combines TRBV29-1 with TRBJ2-7, with D possibly matching TRBD1 (5 bases). The germline gives CDR1 SQVTM, CDR2 ANQGSEA. The CDR3 spans 10 residues. Trimming removed 7 bases from V and 5 bases from J, with 9 bases in between. Here the CDR3 DNA reads TGCAGCGCTGGCAGGGACGAGCAGTACTTC. Protein: CSAGRDEQYF.

This chain joins TRBV7-9 and TRBJ1-6; 7 bases fit TRBD1. The germline V gene encodes CDR1 SEHNR and CDR2 FQNEAQ (reference sequence). The trim removed 6 bases at V and 7 bases at J, leaving 6 bases unmatched. The length of the CDR3 is 14 residues. CDR3 residues: CASSGRQGNSPLHF. The CDR3 region has the DNA TGTGCCAGCAGTGGAAGACAGGGCAATTCACCCCTCCACTTT.

The gene calls are TRBV10-3 and TRBJ2-7, with D perhaps matching TRBD1 (6 bases). This CDR3 has 14 residues. The V and J ends lost 10 bases and 2 bases respectively, with 18 bases between them. The germline CDR1 and CDR2 sequences are ENHRY and SYGVKD. The CDR3 DNA reads TGTGCCAGCACTTCGACAGGCCGAACCTACGAGCAGTACTTC. Translation gives CASTSTGRTYEQYF.

In this sample, this clonotype turned up a few times. Here the CDR3 DNA reads TGTGCCAGCAGCTTTCCCCGGACAGGGGGCTCAGATACGCAGTATTTT. This sequence encodes CASSFPRTGGSDTQYF. V and J are TRBV7-8 and TRBJ2-3, with TRBD1 matching over 11 bases. From germline, CDR1 is SGHVS and CDR2 FQNEAQ. Trimming removed 3 bases from V and 4 bases from J; junction bases left unmatched: 6. The CDR3 loop spans 16 amino acids.

The V gene is TRBV7-2, the J gene TRBJ2-5, with TRBD2 matching 9 bases. V was pared by 5 bases and J by 2 bases, with 6 bases of the junction left unmatched. CDR1 and CDR2 (germline): SGHTA, FQGNSA. This CDR3 is built from 15 residues. The CDR3 is CASSVGAGGQETQYF. CDR3 nucleotides: TGTGCCAGCAGCGTGGGAGCGGGGGGACAAGAGACCCAGTACTTC. The full variable domain, completed using reference TRBV7-2 and TRBJ2-5, is GAGVSQSPSNKVTEKGKDVELRCDPISGHTALYWYRQSLGQGLEFLIYFQGNSAPDKSGLPSDRFSAERTGGSVSTLTIQRTQQEDSAVYLCASSVGAGGQETQYFGPGTRLLVL.

This chain joins TRBV7-9 and TRBJ1-2; 8 positions match TRBD1. V shed 8 bases, J shed 3 bases, and the junction held 2 bases outside the gene matches. This CDR3 has 12 amino acids. Looked up from germline, CDR1 is SEHNR and CDR2 is FQNEAQ (reference sequence). The CDR3 reads CASQGADYGYTF. Written as DNA, the CDR3 is TGTGCCAGCCAGGGGGCGGACTATGGCTACACCTTC.

The V gene is TRBV28, the J gene TRBJ2-5, with D possibly matching TRBD1 (5 bases). Between the trimmed V and J ends, which lost 1 base and 5 bases, there was a span of 8 bases. CDR1 and CDR2 (germline): MDHEN, SYDVKM. The CDR3 has 13 residues. This chain's CDR3 is CASSLSTVETQYF. The CDR3 DNA follows: TGTGCCAGCAGTTTATCGACAGTGGAGACCCAGTACTTC.

The V call is TRBV10-2, the J call TRBJ2-5, with 11 bases that match TRBD2. This CDR3 is 15 amino acids long. Germline loops: CDR1 WSHSY, CDR2 SAAADI. V dropped 6 bases and J dropped 1; count of bases not matched to a gene: 4. In nucleotides, the CDR3 is TGCGCCAGCAGGGGACTAGCGGTGATCCAAGAGACCCAGTACTTC. Translating it yields CASRGLAVIQETQYF.

This clonotype was observed a handful of times. This chain uses TRBV10-3 with TRBJ1-5; D perhaps matches TRBD1 (6 bases). V was cut by 10 bases and J by 0 bases, with 22 bases left in between. The CDR3 is made up of 17 amino acids. Germline CDR1 is ENHRY and CDR2 is SYGVKD. CDR3 loop: CATQGLLGANSNQPQHF. DNA of the CDR3: TGTGCCACCCAGGGGTTATTAGGGGCGAATAGCAATCAGCCCCAGCATTTT.

The CDR3 loop is CASSSQGKSNQPQHF. CDR3 nucleotide sequence: TGTGCCAGCAGTTCCCAGGGTAAAAGCAATCAGCCCCAGCATTTT. This chain connects TRBV12-3 or TRBV12-4 to TRBJ1-5; D is possibly TRBD1 (5 bases). The V and J ends lost 4 bases and 1 base respectively, with 11 bases between them. The CDR3 covers 15 residues.

The chain uses TRBV7-2 and TRBJ1-2, with 9 bases fitting TRBD1. Losses at the gene ends were 3 bases for V and 6 bases for J; bases not matched to a gene: 8. The CDR3 loop spans 15 amino acids. Looked up from germline, CDR1 is SGHTA and CDR2 is FQGNSA. CDR3 in DNA: TGTGCCAGCAGCTTCGTGGGCGGGACAGGGAATGGCTACACCTTC. It codes for CASSFVGGTGNGYTF.

The rearrangement joins TRBV9 to TRBJ1-6; 7 bases match TRBD1. This CDR3 contains 15 residues. V was clipped by 5 bases and J by 3 bases; unmatched bases: 5. CDR1 is SGDLS, CDR2 YYNGEE, per germline. CDR3 loop: CASSFDRVYNSPLHF. The DNA of the CDR3 is TGTGCCAGCAGTTTCGACAGGGTCTATAATTCACCCCTCCACTTT.

This clonotype was found a few times. The DNA for the CDR3 is TGTGCCAGCAGCCAGAAGAGGAGGGATGGCACTGAAGCTTTCTTT. Protein: CASSQKRRDGTEAFF. The chain carries TRBV9 and TRBJ1-1; D uncertain. Germline CDR1 reads SGDLS; CDR2 reads YYNGEE. Deletions cut 4 bases from V and 4 bases from J, with 17 bases between. The CDR3 spans 15 residues. The full variable domain, its missing parts supplied by reference TRBV9 and TRBJ1-1, is DSGVTQTPKHLITATGQRVTLRCSPRSGDLSVYWYQQSLDQGLQFLIQYYNGEERAKGNILERFSAQQFPDLHSELNLSSLELGDSALYFCASSQKRRDGTEAFFGQGTRLTVV.

This clonotype was recorded a few times. CDR3 amino acids: CSARGGPDRAYYGYTF. DNA of the CDR3: TGCAGTGCTAGAGGGGGCCCTGACAGGGCCTACTATGGCTACACCTTC. This sequence joins TRBV20-1 and TRBJ1-2; 7 bases fit TRBD1. The CDR3 is 16 residues long. The germline CDR1 and CDR2 sequences are DFQATT and SNEGSKA (reference sequence). The J segment lost 3 bases and the V segment lost 1 base, leaving 11 bases of the junction unmatched.

The rearrangement uses TRBV7-9 and TRBJ1-5; weak D call: TRBD1 (6 bases). CDR1 SEHNR and CDR2 FQNEAQ come from the germline V gene (reference sequence). Trimming left V 3 bases short and J 0 bases short, with 21 bases between. CDR3 size: 19 residues. CDR3 loop: CASSLGGGRWPNSNQPQHF. The DNA of the CDR3 is TGTGCCAGCAGCTTGGGGGGCGGTAGGTGGCCAAATAGCAATCAGCCCCAGCATTTT.

This clonotype has more than one count but fewer than ten. The chain joins TRBV7-3 to TRBJ1-6, with 8 nucleotides matching TRBD1. Trimming cost V 6 bases and J 9 bases; bases outside gene matches: 7. The CDR3 runs to 14 residues. Per germline, CDR1 SGHTA and CDR2 FQGTGA. CDR3 DNA sequence: TGTGCCAGCAGTCCTGGACAGGGTACTTCACCCCTCCACTTT. It yields the protein CASSPGQGTSPLHF.